These 24 T cell receptor beta chains share one sample of origin, sequenced in a study of T-cell memory formation after mild COVID-19. In TCRdb, the 5' RACE reads were re-called with MiXCR into one record per CDR3 protein. Of roughly 400,000 distinct CDR3 sequences listed, roughly 26% are singletons. Sequencing was done on a sample of PBMCs or a T cell subset sorted from them (not recorded which). All receptors come from an adult woman who had mild COVID-19 (a few samples of this study predate the infection). Cell type and time point are not known.

This clonotype was found a few times. The chain has TRBV27 and TRBJ2-7; D may match TRBD1 or TRBD2 (6 bases each). This CDR3 contains 16 residues. The germline V gene encodes CDR1 MNHEY and CDR2 SMNVEV (reference sequence). Between the trimmed V and J ends, which lost 5 bases and 3 bases, there was a span of 20 bases. Here the CDR3 reads CASSPGARDTIYEQYF. The CDR3 coding sequence is TGTGCCAGCAGTCCGGGGGCCCGGGACACCATCTACGAGCAGTACTTC.

The rearrangement uses TRBV20-1 and TRBJ2-5; 7 nucleotides match TRBD2. Trimming cost V 3 bases and J 5 bases; bases outside gene matches: 9. The CDR3 has 14 residues. Looked up from germline, CDR1 is DFQATT and CDR2 is SNEGSKA (reference sequence). The CDR3 sequence is CSARETSVLETQYF. DNA for the CDR3: TGCAGTGCTAGGGAAACTAGCGTACTCGAGACCCAGTACTTC.

In this sample, this clonotype turned up a few times. This chain connects TRBV5-4 to TRBJ1-2, with 8 bases fitting TRBD1. Germline V lookup: CDR1 SGHNT, CDR2 YYREEE (reference sequence). The CDR3 is 15 residues long. The V segment lost 4 bases and the J segment 8 bases; nucleotides outside the gene matches: 13. The CDR3: CASSTRTGSREGYTF. The CDR3 DNA follows: TGTGCCAGCAGCACCCGGACAGGGAGTAGGGAGGGCTACACCTTC.

This clonotype has just a few counts. This rearrangement joins TRBV5-5 to TRBJ2-7; D is unresolved. The CDR3 consists of 13 residues. V lost 4 bases, J lost 2 bases, and 10 bases lay in between. The V gene's germline CDR1 is SGHKS and CDR2 YYEKEE (reference sequence). CDR3 residues: CASSSDWPYEQYF. The DNA of the CDR3 is TGTGCCAGCAGCAGTGACTGGCCCTACGAGCAGTACTTC.

CDR3 DNA sequence: TGTGCCAGCAGCACCGCCATCGGGGACTACTATGGCTACACCTTC. Protein product: CASSTAIGDYYGYTF. The chain uses TRBV5-4 and TRBJ1-2; weak D call: TRBD1 (5 bases). Germline CDR1 is SGHNT and CDR2 is YYREEE (reference sequence). The V gene lost 4 bases and the J gene lost 3 bases, with 16 bases spanning the gap. The CDR3 extends over 15 amino acids.

V gene TRBV18 combines with J gene TRBJ2-7, with D perhaps assigned TRBD1 or TRBD2 (5 bases each). Germline CDR1 reads KGHSH; CDR2 reads LQKENI. With 3 bases removed from V and 0 bases from J, the gap between germline ends came to 18 bases. The length of the CDR3 is 17 residues. CDR3 amino acids: CASSPSTGTASSYEQYF. CDR3 nucleotide sequence: TGTGCCAGCTCACCCTCAACCGGGACCGCTAGCTCCTACGAGCAGTACTTC.

The chain couples TRBV20-1 to TRBJ1-2; TRBD1 is a possible D gene (5 bases). CDR3 length: 13 amino acids. The V end lost 3 bases, the J end lost 3 bases, and 11 bases lay between the germline ends. From germline, CDR1 is DFQATT and CDR2 SNEGSKA (reference sequence). The CDR3 DNA sequence: TGCAGTGCTAGTCCCGGGGGGGACTATGGCTACACCTTC. This codes for CSASPGGDYGYTF.

V and J are TRBV7-9 and TRBJ1-1; TRBD1 agrees at 7 bases. The CDR3 has 14 amino acids. The germline V gene encodes CDR1 SEHNR and CDR2 FQNEAQ (reference sequence). V shed 4 bases, J shed 3 bases, and the junction held 5 bases outside the gene matches. The CDR3 DNA reads as TGTGCCAGCAGCTATTGGACAGGCGACACTGAAGCTTTCTTT. This codes for CASSYWTGDTEAFF.

This clonotype was seen only a few times. The chain couples TRBV23-1 to TRBJ1-1; TRBD1 aligns across 7 bases. TRBV23-1 is given ORF status, its function remaining uncertain. Trimming cost V 2 bases and J 4 bases; bases outside gene matches: 7. There are 15 residues in the CDR3. CDR3 nucleotides: TGCGCCAGCAGTCAACCCTACAGGGGTAGCACTGAAGCTTTCTTT. It translates to CASSQPYRGSTEAFF.

The V call is TRBV20-1, the J call TRBJ2-1; D tentatively fits TRBD1 or TRBD2 (5 bases each). The germline V gene has CDR1 DFQATT and CDR2 SNEGSKA (reference sequence). The CDR3 covers 11 residues. Trimming took 2 bases from V and 10 from J, leaving 9 bases between them. CDR3 in amino acids: CSARPRGEQFF. CDR3 nucleotides: TGCAGTGCTAGACCCCGGGGCGAGCAGTTCTTC.

The rearrangement joins TRBV6-5 to TRBJ2-2; no reliable D call. CDR3 length: 15 residues. From germline, CDR1 is MNHEY and CDR2 SVGAGI. The ends were cut back, 2 bases at V and 1 base at J, with 8 bases in the middle. CDR3 DNA sequence: TGTGCCAGCAGTTACCGCCCAGAGAACACCGGGGAGCTGTTTTTT. This gives the protein CASSYRPENTGELFF.

There are many counts of this clonotype. V usage is TRBV12-3 or TRBV12-4 and J usage is TRBJ1-1; maybe TRBD1 (5 bases). The V gene lost 2 bases and the J gene lost 6 bases, with 13 bases spanning the gap. This CDR3 is 14 amino acids long. For the CDR3, the DNA is TGTGCCAGCAGTTTAAGGAGTTGGGGCCCTGAAGCTTTCTTT. Its protein is CASSLRSWGPEAFF.

In this sample, this clonotype turned up a few times. The chain combines TRBV7-2 with TRBJ2-5; D ambiguous. The CDR3 length is 15 residues. The V gene's germline CDR1 is SGHTA and CDR2 FQGNSA. V lost 5 bases and J lost 1, with 14 bases in between. The CDR3 DNA follows: TGTGCCAGCAGCCCCTGGACCGACGTCCAAGAGACCCAGTACTTC. It specifies CASSPWTDVQETQYF.

The chain uses TRBV7-9 and TRBJ2-1, with TRBD2 matching 7 bases. Germline trimming cut 2 bases from V and 0 bases from J; bases unmatched to any gene: 7. CDR3 length: 17 residues. Germline CDR1 is SEHNR and CDR2 is FQNEAQ (reference sequence). Written as DNA, the CDR3 is TGTGCCAGCAGCTTACTTAGCGGGTCTAGCTCCTACAATGAGCAGTTCTTC. Encoded protein: CASSLLSGSSSYNEQFF.

Only one count was recorded for this clonotype. The chain has TRBV6-5 and TRBJ1-1; the match to TRBD1 covers 7 bases. The V gene end was trimmed by 6 bases and the J gene end by 3 bases; junction bases not matched to a gene: 4. The V gene's germline CDR1 is MNHEY and CDR2 SVGAGI. CDR3 length equals 13 residues. CDR3 bases: TGTGCCAGCAGCGACAGGGACGACACTGAAGCTTTCTTT. Its protein is CASSDRDDTEAFF.

The chain couples TRBV27 to TRBJ2-1, with 8 positions matching TRBD2. This CDR3 contains 14 residues. V gave up 7 bases and J gave up 3 bases; unmatched junction bases: 5. Germline-derived CDR1 and CDR2 are MNHEY and SMNVEV (reference sequence). This CDR3 is CASNGGRHYNEQFF. The CDR3 DNA is TGTGCCAGCAATGGCGGGAGGCACTACAATGAGCAGTTCTTC.

The rearrangement joins TRBV4-3 to TRBJ2-5; TRBD2 aligns across 9 bases. The CDR3 is 15 residues long. Germline-derived CDR1 and CDR2 are LGHNA and YSLEER. J gave up 1 base and V 0 bases, and 0 bases lay outside the gene matches. CDR3 loop: CASSQERGGQETQYF. The CDR3 DNA follows: TGCGCCAGCAGCCAAGAGCGGGGGGGCCAAGAGACCCAGTACTTC.

CDR3 in DNA: TGTGCCAGCAGCCAAGACCTCGCGAGGAGGGTGACTAGCGGGGAGCTCGATACGCAGTATTTT. It codes for CASSQDLARRVTSGELDTQYF. V usage is TRBV4-2 and J usage is TRBJ2-3; 11 bases map to TRBD2. Germline CDR1 and CDR2: LGHNA and YNFKEQ. V was clipped by 0 bases and J by 6 bases; unmatched bases: 20. This CDR3 contains 21 residues.

In this sample, this clonotype turned up a few times. The rearrangement uses TRBV3-1 and TRBJ1-2; 7 bases align to TRBD1. The V gene end was trimmed by 4 bases and the J gene end by 10 bases; junction bases not matched to a gene: 9. The CDR3 consists of 13 residues. Germline V gene lookup returns CDR1 LGHDT and CDR2 YNNKEL (reference sequence). CDR3 in amino acids: CASSLGTETFYTF. For the CDR3, the DNA is TGTGCCAGCAGCCTTGGGACAGAGACCTTCTACACCTTC.

This clonotype was seen only a few times. The V gene is TRBV20-1, the J gene TRBJ1-1, with 8 bases aligning to TRBD1. The trim removed 1 base at V and 6 bases at J, leaving 10 bases unmatched. CDR3 length: 15 residues. Germline V CDR1 and CDR2: DFQATT, SNEGSKA (reference sequence). DNA for the CDR3: TGCAGTGCTAGAGCTAAACAGGGGGTGGTCGCTGAAGCTTTCTTT. As protein: CSARAKQGVVAEAFF.

This chain connects TRBV29-1 to TRBJ2-7, with 7 positions matching TRBD2. Unmatched junction bases numbered 7, after V lost 7 bases and J lost 4 bases. The CDR3 is made up of 12 amino acids. Germline CDR1 reads SQVTM; CDR2 reads ANQGSEA. In DNA form, the CDR3 reads TGCAGCGCCCGGCGGGGGAATTACGAGCAGTACTTC. As protein: CSARRGNYEQYF.

This chain joins TRBV30 and TRBJ1-6; D is unclear. V lost 3 bases and J lost 6, with 6 bases in between. There are 12 residues in the CDR3. Germline CDR1 GTSNPN, CDR2 SVGIG (reference sequence). Written as DNA, the CDR3 is TGTGCCTGGAGGTGGGTTAATTCACCCCTCCACTTT. Encoded protein: CAWRWVNSPLHF.

This clonotype was counted between two and nine times. The rearrangement links TRBV7-2 to TRBJ2-3; D is unresolved. CDR1 and CDR2 from the germline V gene are SGHTA and FQGNSA. This CDR3 spans 12 amino acids. The V end lost 5 bases, the J end lost 2 bases, and 5 bases lay between the germline ends. The CDR3 DNA sequence: TGTGCCAGCAGCCATTACACAGATACGCAGTATTTT. Protein product: CASSHYTDTQYF.

This chain uses TRBV29-1 with TRBJ2-7, with unresolved D. Trimming left V 4 bases short and J 2 bases short, with 15 bases between. This CDR3 has 14 residues. The germline CDR1 and CDR2 sequences are SQVTM and ANQGSEA. CDR3 DNA: TGCAGCGTTGGTAGCCTAGGACCGCCCTACGAGCAGTACTTC. This sequence encodes CSVGSLGPPYEQYF.